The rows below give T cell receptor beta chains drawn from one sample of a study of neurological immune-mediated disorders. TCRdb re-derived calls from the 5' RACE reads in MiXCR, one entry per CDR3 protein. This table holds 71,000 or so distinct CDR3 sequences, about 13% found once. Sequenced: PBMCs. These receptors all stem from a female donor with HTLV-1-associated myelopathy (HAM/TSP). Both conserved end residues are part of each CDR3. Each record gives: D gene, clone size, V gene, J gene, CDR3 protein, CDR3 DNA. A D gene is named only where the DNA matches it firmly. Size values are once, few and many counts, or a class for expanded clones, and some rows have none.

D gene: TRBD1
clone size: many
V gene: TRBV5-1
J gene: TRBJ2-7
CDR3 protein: CASSEDRGGYEQYF
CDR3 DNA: TGCGCCAGCAGCGAGGACAGGGGGGGGTACGAGCAGTACTTC

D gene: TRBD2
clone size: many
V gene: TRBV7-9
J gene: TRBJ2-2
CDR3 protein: CASSLSGGNFVGELFF
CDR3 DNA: TGTGCCAGCAGCTTGTCGGGGGGGAATTTCGTCGGGGAGCTGTTTTTT

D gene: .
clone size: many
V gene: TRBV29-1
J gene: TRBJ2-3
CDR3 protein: CSVLRGATDTQYF
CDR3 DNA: TGCAGCGTCCTACGGGGGGCCACAGATACGCAGTATTTT

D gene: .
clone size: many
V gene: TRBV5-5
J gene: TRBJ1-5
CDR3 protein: CASSLDGGPNQPQHF
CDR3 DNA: TGTGCCAGCAGCTTGGATGGGGGACCGAATCAGCCCCAGCATTTT

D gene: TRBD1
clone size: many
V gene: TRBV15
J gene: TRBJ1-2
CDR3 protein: CATSRGDRGDYGYTF
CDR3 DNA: TGTGCCACCAGCAGGGGGGACAGGGGTGACTATGGCTACACCTTC

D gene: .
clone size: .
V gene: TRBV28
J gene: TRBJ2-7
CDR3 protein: CASSDAQSSYEQYF
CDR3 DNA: TGTGCCAGCAGTGACGCCCAGAGCTCCTACGAGCAGTACTTC

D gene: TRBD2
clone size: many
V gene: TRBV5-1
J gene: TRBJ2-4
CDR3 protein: CASSLEAAGAARGHIQYF
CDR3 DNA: TGCGCCAGCAGCTTGGAGGCGGCGGGAGCTGCCCGGGGTCACATTCAGTACTTC

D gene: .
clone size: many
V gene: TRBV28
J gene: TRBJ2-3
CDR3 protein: CASSLAHLGVGTDTQYF
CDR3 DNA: TGTGCCAGCAGTTTGGCCCACCTAGGAGTTGGTACAGATACGCAGTATTTT

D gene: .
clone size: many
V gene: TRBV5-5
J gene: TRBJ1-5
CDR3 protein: CASSLVIGPRQGSQPQHF
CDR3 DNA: TGTGCCAGCAGCTTGGTAATAGGTCCCAGGCAGGGCTCTCAGCCCCAGCATTTT

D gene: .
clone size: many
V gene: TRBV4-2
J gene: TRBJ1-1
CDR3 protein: CASSQGRGVDTEAFF
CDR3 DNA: TGTGCCAGCAGCCAAGGGAGGGGGGTTGACACTGAAGCTTTCTTT

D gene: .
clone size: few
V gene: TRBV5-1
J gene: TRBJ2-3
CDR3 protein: CASSVYGAPGGTDTQYF
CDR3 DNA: TGCGCCAGCAGCGTATATGGGGCCCCCGGAGGTACAGATACGCAGTATTTT

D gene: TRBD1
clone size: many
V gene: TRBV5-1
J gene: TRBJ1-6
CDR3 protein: CASSLDRGGHSPLHF
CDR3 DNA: TGCGCCAGCAGCTTGGACAGGGGGGGACATTCACCCCTCCACTTT

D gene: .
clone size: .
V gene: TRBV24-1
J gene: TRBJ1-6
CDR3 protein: CATSGGAGSPLHF
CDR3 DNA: TGTGCCACCAGTGGGGGGGCTGGTTCACCCCTCCACTTT

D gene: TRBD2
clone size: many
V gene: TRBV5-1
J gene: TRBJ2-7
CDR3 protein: CASSSGTSDHYEQYF
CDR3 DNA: TGCGCCAGCAGCTCCGGGACTAGCGACCACTACGAGCAGTACTTC

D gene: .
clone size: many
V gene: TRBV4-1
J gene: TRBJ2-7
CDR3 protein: CASSWTASYEQYF
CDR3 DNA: TGCGCCAGCAGCTGGACGGCCTCCTACGAGCAGTACTTC

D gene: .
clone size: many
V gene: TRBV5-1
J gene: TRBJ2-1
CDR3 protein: CASSLDTYNEQFF
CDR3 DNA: TGCGCCAGCAGCTTGGACACCTACAATGAGCAGTTCTTC

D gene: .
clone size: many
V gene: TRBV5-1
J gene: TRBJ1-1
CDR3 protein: CASNSGRGAGTEAFF
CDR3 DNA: TGCGCCAGCAACTCGGGCCGGGGGGCTGGCACTGAAGCTTTCTTT

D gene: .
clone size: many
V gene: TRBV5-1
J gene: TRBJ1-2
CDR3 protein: CASSRTATNYGYTF
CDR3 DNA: TGCGCCAGCAGCAGGACAGCCACTAACTATGGCTACACCTTC

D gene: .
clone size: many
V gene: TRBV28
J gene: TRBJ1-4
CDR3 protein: CASSLSEGKLFF
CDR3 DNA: TGTGCCAGCAGTTTATCGGAGGGAAAACTGTTTTTT

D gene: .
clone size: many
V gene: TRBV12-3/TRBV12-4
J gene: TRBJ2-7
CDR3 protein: CASSLSKRHEQYF
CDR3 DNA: TGTGCCAGCAGTCTGAGTAAACGCCACGAGCAGTACTTC

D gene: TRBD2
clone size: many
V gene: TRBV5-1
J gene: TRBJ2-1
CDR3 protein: CASSPLLAGGYNEQFF
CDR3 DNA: TGCGCCAGCAGCCCCCTACTAGCGGGGGGATACAATGAGCAGTTCTTC

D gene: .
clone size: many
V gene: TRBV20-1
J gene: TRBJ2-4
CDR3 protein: CSARATGNKNIQYF
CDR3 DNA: TGCAGTGCTAGAGCGACAGGCAACAAAAACATTCAGTACTTC

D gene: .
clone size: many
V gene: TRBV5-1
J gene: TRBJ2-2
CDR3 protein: CASTDSGFATGELFF
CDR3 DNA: TGCGCCAGCACCGATTCAGGGTTTGCCACCGGGGAGCTGTTTTTT

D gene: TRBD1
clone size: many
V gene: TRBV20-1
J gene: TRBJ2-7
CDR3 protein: CSASGTGGTYEQYF
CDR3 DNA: TGCAGTGCTAGCGGGACAGGTGGAACCTACGAGCAGTACTTC

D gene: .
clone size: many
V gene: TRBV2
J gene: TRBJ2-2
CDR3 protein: CASSEAGTEVGELFF
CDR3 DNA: TGTGCCAGCAGTGAAGCGGGGACTGAGGTCGGGGAGCTGTTTTTT

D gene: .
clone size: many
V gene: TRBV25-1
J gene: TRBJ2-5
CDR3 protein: CASSRDLGYQETQYF
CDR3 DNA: TGTGCCAGCAGCAGGGATCTCGGGTACCAAGAGACCCAGTACTTC

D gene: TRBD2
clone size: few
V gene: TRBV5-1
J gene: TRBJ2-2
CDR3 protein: CASSGLAANTGELFF
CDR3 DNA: TGCGCCAGCAGCGGGCTAGCGGCGAACACCGGGGAGCTGTTTTTT

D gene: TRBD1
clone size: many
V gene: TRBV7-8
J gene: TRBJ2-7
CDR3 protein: CASSPDREYEQYF
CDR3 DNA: TGTGCCAGCAGCCCGGACAGGGAGTACGAGCAGTACTTC

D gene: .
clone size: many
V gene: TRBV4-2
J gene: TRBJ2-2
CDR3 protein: CASSQVLNTGELFF
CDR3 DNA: TGTGCCAGCAGCCAAGTTCTTAACACCGGGGAGCTGTTTTTT

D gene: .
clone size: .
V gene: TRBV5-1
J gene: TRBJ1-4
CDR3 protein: CASSLAPAGNKGEKLFF
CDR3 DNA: TGCGCCAGCAGCTTGGCCCCAGCGGGGAACAAGGGTGAAAAACTGTTTTTT

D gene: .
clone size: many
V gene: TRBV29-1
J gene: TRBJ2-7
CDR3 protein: CSVSRGSYEQYF
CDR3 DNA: TGCAGCGTTTCTCGGGGATCCTACGAGCAGTACTTC

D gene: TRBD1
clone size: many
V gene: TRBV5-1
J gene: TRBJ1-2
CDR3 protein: CASSPTGGLHGYTF
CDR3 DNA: TGCGCCAGCAGTCCGACAGGGGGGCTCCATGGCTACACCTTC

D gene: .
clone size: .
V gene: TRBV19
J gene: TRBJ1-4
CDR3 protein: CASSINPFSNEKLFF
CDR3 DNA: TGTGCCAGTAGTATAAATCCGTTCTCTAATGAAAAACTGTTTTTT